The 24 T cell receptor beta chains in this list originate from one sample, sequenced in a study of Graves' ophthalmopathy and Graves' hyperthyroidism listed by TCRdb under 2018. Reads for this sample came from an Illumina HiSeq 2000. For repertoire sequencing, the TCR beta CDR3 regions were amplified from RNA transcripts. HTBI primers and the Qiagen OneStep RT-PCR kit were used in a first-round RT-PCR, which was followed by a second-round multiplex PCR, size selection and purification. TCRdb took the public reads, trimmed them with fastp at Q25, ran MiXCR for clone calling and kept in-frame beta chains. Each entry merges the rows of one CDR3 protein and shows their most common DNA and genes. The sample contains about 620,000 distinct CDR3 sequences, 22% of them found a single time. The ten largest clonotypes hold approximately 7.7% of the sample. The sample was peripheral blood. The receptors shown here come from a young woman with stable Graves' hyperthyroidism. Some clones in this sample may be carry-over from other donors' samples. Donor details come from another sample of the same person, matched by shared clones.

About this clonotype: This may arise from a read error, as a much more abundant clone is one base away. This chain connects TRBV2 to TRBJ1-5; TRBD1 is a possible D gene (6 bases). Germline loops: CDR1 SNHLY, CDR2 FYNNEI. V gave up 5 bases and J gave up 1 base, with 15 bases separating them. The CDR3 spans 16 residues. CDR3 sequence reads: CASSWGHGRSNQPQHF. The CDR3 nucleotides read TGTGCCAGCAGTTGGGGACATGGCCGGAGCAATCAGCCCCAGCATTTT.

This clonotype was counted at least ten times. This rearrangement joins TRBV11-2 to TRBJ1-1, with 7 positions matching TRBD1. CDR3 length equals 15 residues. Germline CDR1 reads SGHAT; CDR2 reads FQNNGV. The J segment lost 8 bases and the V segment lost 1 base, leaving 10 bases of the junction unmatched. The CDR3 nucleotides are TGTGCCAGCAGCTTAGCTGTAACGGTACAGGGGGAAGCTTTCTTT. It specifies CASSLAVTVQGEAFF.

This chain links TRBV7-8 with TRBJ2-7, with D perhaps being TRBD1 or TRBD2 (5 bases each). V dropped 8 bases and J dropped 6 bases, with 23 bases sitting between them. Germline CDR1 SGHVS, CDR2 FQNEAQ. The CDR3 is made up of 15 amino acids. The CDR3 spells CASGPRGTVYSEQYF. CDR3 nucleotide sequence: TGTGCCAGCGGGCCACGTGGGACGGTGTATTCCGAGCAGTACTTC.

This clonotype was seen at least ten times. The chain uses TRBV11-2 and TRBJ2-5, with TRBD2 identical over 7 bases. The trim removed 1 base at V and 2 bases at J, leaving 4 bases unmatched. Germline CDR1 is SGHAT and CDR2 is FQNNGV. The CDR3 length is 15 residues. The DNA of the CDR3 is TGTGCCAGCAGCTTAGTGACCGGGGGGCAAGAGACCCAGTACTTC. This encodes CASSLVTGGQETQYF.

V usage is TRBV6-2 or TRBV6-3 and J usage is TRBJ2-4; D gene ambiguous. The CDR3 has 14 amino acids. Germline V gene data show CDR1 as MNHEY and CDR2 as SVGEGT. V lost 6 bases and J lost 0, with 9 bases in between. CDR3 nucleotides: TGTGCCAGCAGGCAAGACACAGCCAAAAACATTCAGTACTTC. Translation gives CASRQDTAKNIQYF.

The table lists this clonotype with many counts. The chain has TRBV6-5 and TRBJ1-6; no definite D call. V lost 5 bases and J lost 5, with 10 bases in between. This CDR3 is built from 14 residues. Per the germline V gene, CDR1 is MNHEY and CDR2 is SVGAGI. The CDR3 bases are TGTGCCAGCAGTCGGGCTGGGAATAATTCACCCCTCCACTTT. This gives the protein CASSRAGNNSPLHF.

The chain carries TRBV6-2 or TRBV6-3 and TRBJ2-7; D possibly corresponds to TRBD2 (6 bases). The CDR3 is 19 residues long. Germline V CDR1 and CDR2: MNHEY, SVGEGT. The V gene lost 6 bases and the J gene lost 0 bases, with 27 bases spanning the gap. The CDR3 bases are TGTGCCAGCAGCAGCCCCCCCCCCTATCTAGCGTCCATCTCCTACGAGCAGTACTTC. Translated, it gives CASSSPPPYLASISYEQYF.

This clonotype was found many times. This chain links TRBV28 with TRBJ2-7; 16 bases are shared with TRBD2. The length of the CDR3 is 18 residues. V shed 6 bases and J 2 bases; nucleotides not matched to a gene: 10. Germline lookup yields CDR1 MDHEN and CDR2 SYDVKM. Here the CDR3 reads CASRPGLAGGPIAYEQYF. The CDR3 DNA is TGTGCCAGCAGACCGGGACTAGCGGGAGGGCCAATCGCCTACGAGCAGTACTTC.

This clonotype was observed at least ten times. This chain joins TRBV6-5 and TRBJ2-5; 9 bases fit TRBD1. CDR3 size: 17 residues. Germline assignment: CDR1 MNHEY and CDR2 SVGAGI. The junction had 13 bases not matched to a gene; V was cut back by 1 base and J by 7 bases. CDR3 DNA sequence: TGTGCCAGCAGTTACTTCCCCGGGACAGGGCCTTCGTGGACCCAGTACTTC. Its translation: CASSYFPGTGPSWTQYF.

This clonotype has ten or more counts. The genes are TRBV30 and TRBJ1-1, with D possibly being TRBD1 (6 bases). Germline CDR1 is GTSNPN and CDR2 is SVGIG (reference sequence). The CDR3 extends over 13 amino acids. Trimming shortened V by 3 bases and J by 1 base, and 9 bases separated the two germline ends. In DNA form, the CDR3 reads TGTGCCTGGAGGGGGGCCTGGAACACTGAAGCTTTCTTT. The encoded protein is CAWRGAWNTEAFF.

This clonotype was found many times. This rearrangement joins TRBV6-2 or TRBV6-3 to TRBJ2-7; TRBD1 matches at 8 bases. The V gene's germline CDR1 is MNHEY and CDR2 SVGEGT. The CDR3 is 14 amino acids. The J segment lost 2 bases and the V segment lost 5 bases, leaving 5 bases of the junction unmatched. DNA of the CDR3: TGTGCCAGCAGTACGGGACAGGACCCCTACGAGCAGTACTTC. It is translated as CASSTGQDPYEQYF.

This clonotype was found many times. The chain uses TRBV6-5 and TRBJ1-1, with TRBD1 identical over 10 bases. V lost 2 bases to trimming and J lost 12 bases; unmatched junction nucleotides: 6. The CDR3 sequence is 13 residues long. The germline V gene has CDR1 MNHEY and CDR2 SVGAGI. CDR3 in DNA: TGTGCCAGCAGTTACCTAGACAGGGGGCGTTCTTTCTTT. Amino acids: CASSYLDRGRSFF.

The V gene is TRBV28, the J gene TRBJ2-5, with D unclear. The CDR3 has 13 amino acids. Germline assignment: CDR1 MDHEN and CDR2 SYDVKM. V lost 2 bases and J lost 4, with 8 bases in between. The CDR3 coding sequence is TGTGCCAGCAGTTTAGACGATCCAGAGACCCAGTACTTC. Translated, it gives CASSLDDPETQYF.

This sequence joins TRBV7-2 and TRBJ2-7; D uncertain. Germline lookup yields CDR1 SGHTA and CDR2 FQGNSA. This CDR3 is built from 15 residues. V shed 6 bases and J shed 2 bases, with 17 bases lying between them. The CDR3 sequence: CASRADSGVPYEQYF. For the CDR3, the DNA is TGTGCCAGCAGAGCTGATTCAGGAGTACCCTACGAGCAGTACTTC.

A few counts support this clonotype. V is TRBV12-3 or TRBV12-4 and J is TRBJ2-7; no clear D. The V gene lost 3 bases and the J gene lost 4 bases, with 7 bases spanning the gap. The CDR3 contains 12 residues. The CDR3 bases are TGTGCCAGCAGTTTCCCCCAGTACGAGCAGTACTTC. Translation gives CASSFPQYEQYF.

Many counts were recorded for this clonotype. The V and J genes are TRBV12-3 or TRBV12-4 and TRBJ1-6; a weak D match, TRBD1 (5 bases). The V end was cut by 6 bases, the J end by 5 bases, with 11 bases between. CDR3 length: 14 residues. The CDR3 sequence is CASRDIRNNSPLHF. Written as DNA, the CDR3 is TGTGCCAGCAGGGACATAAGAAATAATTCACCCCTCCACTTT.

This clonotype was counted ten times or more. The rearrangement joins TRBV2 to TRBJ1-5; 8 bases agree with TRBD1. The ends lost 6 bases at V and 0 bases at J; junction bases unmatched: 10. Looked up from germline, CDR1 is SNHLY and CDR2 is FYNNEI. The CDR3 runs to 17 residues. CDR3 DNA sequence: TGTGCCAGCAGGGACCTATCCAGGGGGCATAGCAATCAGCCCCAGCATTTT. Amino acid sequence: CASRDLSRGHSNQPQHF.

The chain carries TRBV10-3 and TRBJ2-7, with a tentative D call TRBD1 (6 bases). V was trimmed by 1 base and J by 1 base, leaving 14 bases between them. Germline lookup yields CDR1 ENHRY and CDR2 SYGVKD. The CDR3 has 16 residues. For the CDR3, the DNA is TGTGCCATCAGTGAGTACAGGGCCACGAGTTCCTACGAGCAGTACTTC. Amino acid sequence: CAISEYRATSSYEQYF.

Comment on this clonotype: The CDR3 ends on some other residue instead of the conserved phenylalanine or tryptophan, so this is likely a read error. The J gene is TRBJ1-2, the V gene TRBV19, with D possibly TRBD1 on 6 matching bases. Between the trimmed V and J ends, which lost 7 bases and 4 bases, there was a span of 13 bases. Germline loops: CDR1 LNHDA, CDR2 SQIVND (reference sequence). The CDR3 length is 13 residues. CDR3 nucleotide sequence: TGTGCCAGTACCCCGAGGGGGGGCTATGGCTACACCGTC. Amino acids: CASTPRGGYGYTV.

There are a few counts of this clonotype. The chain employs TRBV12-3 or TRBV12-4 and TRBJ2-5; D remains ambiguous. V was trimmed by 4 bases and J by 5 bases, leaving 26 bases between them. CDR3 size: 18 residues. This CDR3 reads CASSSPYRATLPGETQYF. The DNA for the CDR3 is TGTGCCAGCAGTTCCCCGTACCGGGCCACCCTCCCCGGGGAGACCCAGTACTTC.

The rearrangement uses TRBV6-1 and TRBJ1-3, with D unclear. V lost 6 bases and J 2 bases, leaving 11 bases between the germline ends. The CDR3 totals 14 residues. The germline V gene encodes CDR1 MNHNS and CDR2 SASEGT. CDR3 amino acids: CASSHQAAGNTIYF. In nucleotides, the CDR3 is TGTGCCAGCAGCCACCAGGCGGCTGGAAACACCATATATTTT.

In this sample, this clonotype turned up many times. The chain recombines TRBV29-1 with TRBJ2-7; the match to TRBD1 covers 9 bases. With 3 bases clipped from V and 12 bases from J, the junction kept 9 bases outside the gene matches. Germline assignment: CDR1 SQVTM and CDR2 ANQGSEA. The CDR3 covers 12 residues. DNA for the CDR3: TGCAGCGTTGATATGGGACAGGGAGCCTCGTACTTC. This sequence encodes CSVDMGQGASYF.

This clonotype came up many times. The chain carries TRBV6-1 and TRBJ2-7; 8 bases line up with TRBD2. The trim removed 2 bases at V and 5 bases at J, leaving 8 bases unmatched. The CDR3 loop spans 15 amino acids. The germline V gene has CDR1 MNHNS and CDR2 SASEGT. The CDR3 region is CASSEKSGRAHEQYF. DNA for the CDR3: TGTGCCAGCAGTGAAAAAAGCGGGAGAGCCCACGAGCAGTACTTC.

There are many counts of this clonotype. This chain joins TRBV7-2 and TRBJ2-7; tentatively, D is TRBD1 (6 bases). The CDR3 runs to 14 residues. V gave up 5 bases and J gave up 6 bases, with 17 bases separating them. Per the germline V gene, CDR1 is SGHTA and CDR2 is FQGNSA. The DNA for the CDR3 is TGTGCCAGCAGCACGGGACACCCGGGAAGCGAGCAGTACTTC. This sequence encodes CASSTGHPGSEQYF.